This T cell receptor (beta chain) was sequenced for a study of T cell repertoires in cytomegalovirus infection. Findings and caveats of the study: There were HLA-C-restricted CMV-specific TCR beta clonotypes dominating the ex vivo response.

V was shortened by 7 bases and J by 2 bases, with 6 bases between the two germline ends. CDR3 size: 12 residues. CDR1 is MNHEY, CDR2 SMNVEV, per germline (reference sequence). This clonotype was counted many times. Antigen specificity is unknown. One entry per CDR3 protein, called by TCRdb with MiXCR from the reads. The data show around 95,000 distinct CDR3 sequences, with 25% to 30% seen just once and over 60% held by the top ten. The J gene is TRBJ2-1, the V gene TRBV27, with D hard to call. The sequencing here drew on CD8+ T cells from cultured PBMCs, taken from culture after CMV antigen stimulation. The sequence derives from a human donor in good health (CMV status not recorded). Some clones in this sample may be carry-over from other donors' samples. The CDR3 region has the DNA TGTGCCAGCACCCTCACCTACAATGAGCAGTTCTTC. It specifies CASTLTYNEQFF.